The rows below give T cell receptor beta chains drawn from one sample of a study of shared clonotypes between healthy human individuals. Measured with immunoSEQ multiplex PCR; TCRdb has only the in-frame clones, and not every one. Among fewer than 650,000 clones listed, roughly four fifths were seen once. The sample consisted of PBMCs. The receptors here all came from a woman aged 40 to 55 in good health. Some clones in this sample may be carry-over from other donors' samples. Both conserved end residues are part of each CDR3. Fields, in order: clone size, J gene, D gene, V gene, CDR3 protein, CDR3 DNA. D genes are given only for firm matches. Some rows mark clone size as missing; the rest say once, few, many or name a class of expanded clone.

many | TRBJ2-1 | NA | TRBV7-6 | CASSAWGSDNEQFF | TGTGCCAGCAGCGCGTGGGGGAGTGACAATGAGCAGTTCTTC
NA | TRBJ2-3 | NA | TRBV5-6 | CASSNPTRVYGTDTQYF | TGTGCCAGCAGCAACCCGACGAGGGTATACGGCACAGATACGCAGTATTTT
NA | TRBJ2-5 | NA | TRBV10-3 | CAISNYPGETQYF | TGTGCCATCAGTAACTACCCGGGGGAGACCCAGTACTTC
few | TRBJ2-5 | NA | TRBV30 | CAWDRRQETQYF | TGTGCCTGGGACAGGAGACAAGAGACCCAGTACTTC
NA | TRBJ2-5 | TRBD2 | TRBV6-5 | CATSSSGRGETQYF | TGTGCCACCTCCTCTAGCGGACGGGGAGAGACCCAGTACTTC
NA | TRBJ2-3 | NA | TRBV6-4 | CASSDSSVGDTDTQYF | TGTGCCAGCAGTGACTCGAGTGTGGGGGACACAGATACGCAGTATTTT
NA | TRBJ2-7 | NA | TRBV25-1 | CASSEFGEIYEQYF | TGTGCCAGCAGTGAATTTGGCGAAATCTACGAGCAGTACTTC
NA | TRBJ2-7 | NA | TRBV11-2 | CASRRPGDEQYF | TGTGCCAGCAGACGCCCCGGGGACGAGCAGTACTTC
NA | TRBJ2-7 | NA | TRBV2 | CASSEGLAANEQYF | TGTGCCAGCAGTGAAGGTCTAGCCGCCAACGAGCAGTACTTC
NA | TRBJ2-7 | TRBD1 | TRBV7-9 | CASSRLGTGAPYEQYF | TGTGCCAGCAGCCGCCTCGGGACAGGGGCCCCCTACGAGCAGTACTTC
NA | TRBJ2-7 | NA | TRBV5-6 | CASSPSSGILPYEQYF | TGTGCCAGCAGCCCAAGTTCAGGGATATTGCCCTACGAGCAGTACTTC
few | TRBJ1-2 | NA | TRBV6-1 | CASSDVWPDRYGYTF | TGTGCCAGCAGTGACGTTTGGCCAGACCGATATGGCTACACCTTC
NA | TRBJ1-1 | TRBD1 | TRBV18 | CASSPFRDRGANTEAFF | TGTGCCAGCTCACCGTTCCGGGACAGGGGGGCAAACACTGAAGCTTTCTTT
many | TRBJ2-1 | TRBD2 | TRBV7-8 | CASSPVYGLAGHEQFF | TGTGCCAGCAGCCCCGTGTATGGACTAGCGGGCCATGAGCAGTTCTTC
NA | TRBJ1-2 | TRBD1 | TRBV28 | CASRRTGGVRGYTF | TGTGCCAGCAGACGGACAGGGGGGGTGAGAGGCTACACCTTC
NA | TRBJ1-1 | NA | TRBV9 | CASSGDSGVNTEAFF | TGTGCCAGCAGCGGAGACTCGGGGGTTAACACTGAAGCTTTCTTT
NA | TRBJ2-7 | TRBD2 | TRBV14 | CASSQAVAGANYEQYF | TGTGCCAGCAGCCAAGCGGTAGCGGGAGCAAACTACGAGCAGTACTTC
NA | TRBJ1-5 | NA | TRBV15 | CATSRDRGLHSNQPQHF | TGTGCCACCAGCAGAGATCGAGGACTGCATAGCAATCAGCCCCAGCATTTT
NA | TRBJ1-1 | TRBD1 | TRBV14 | CASSFSGTGETEAFF | TGTGCCAGCAGCTTCTCCGGGACAGGGGAAACTGAAGCTTTCTTT
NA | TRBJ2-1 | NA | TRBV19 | CASSISGLGGEQFF | TGTGCCAGTAGTATTAGCGGGTTAGGGGGTGAGCAGTTCTTC
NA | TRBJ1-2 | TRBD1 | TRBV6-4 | CASSSSGTGGAGRYGYTF | TGTGCCAGCAGTTCCTCCGGGACAGGGGGCGCGGGCCGATACGGCTACACCTTC
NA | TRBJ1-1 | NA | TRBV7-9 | CASSLGATGTEAFF | TGTGCCAGCAGCTTAGGGGCGACAGGCACTGAAGCTTTCTTT
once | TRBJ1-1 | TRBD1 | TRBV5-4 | CASSRDPGGTEAFF | TGTGCCAGCAGCCGGGACCCAGGGGGCACTGAAGCTTTCTTT
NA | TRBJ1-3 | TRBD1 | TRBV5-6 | CASSPTGGTGDTIYF | TGTGCCAGCAGTCCTACAGGGGGCACTGGAGACACCATATATTTT
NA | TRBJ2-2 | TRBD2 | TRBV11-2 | CASSLAYRGLAGVGGELFF | TGTGCCAGCAGCTTAGCTTATAGGGGGTTAGCGGGAGTCGGCGGGGAGCTGTTTTTT
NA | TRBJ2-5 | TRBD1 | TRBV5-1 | CASSSTGRQETQYF | TGCGCCAGCAGTTCGACAGGGCGTCAAGAGACCCAGTACTTC
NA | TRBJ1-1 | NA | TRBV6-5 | CASSYSFGRPNTEAFF | TGTGCCAGCAGTTACTCGTTCGGCAGACCGAACACTGAAGCTTTCTTT
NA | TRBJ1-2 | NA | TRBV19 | CASTDSFNYGYTF | TGTGCCAGTACGGACAGCTTTAACTATGGCTACACCTTC
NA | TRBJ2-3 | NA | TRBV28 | CASSSIAVTDTQYF | TGTGCCAGCAGTTCTATAGCGGTCACAGATACGCAGTATTTT
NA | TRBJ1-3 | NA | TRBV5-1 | CASSFTPGTGSPGNTIYF | TGCGCCAGCAGCTTTACCCCAGGAACAGGCTCTCCTGGAAACACCATATATTTT
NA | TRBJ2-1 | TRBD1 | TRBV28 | CASSLGTGSSAQFF | TGTGCCAGCAGTTTAGGGACAGGCTCGTCTGCGCAGTTCTTC
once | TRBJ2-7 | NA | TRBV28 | CASSGRRSSYEQYF | TGTGCCAGCAGTGGACGGCGAAGCTCCTACGAGCAGTACTTC
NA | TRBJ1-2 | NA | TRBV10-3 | CAITPGQSYGYTF | TGTGCCATCACCCCCGGACAGTCCTATGGCTACACCTTC
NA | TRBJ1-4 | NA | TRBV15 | CATSRGGTTNEKLFF | TGTGCCACCAGCAGGGGAGGTACGACTAATGAAAAACTGTTTTTT
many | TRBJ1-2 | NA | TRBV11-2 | CASSFSRGAVSYGYTF | TGTGCCAGCAGCTTTAGTCGGGGGGCAGTTAGCTATGGCTACACCTTC
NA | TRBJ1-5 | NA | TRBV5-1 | CASSVDGSNQPQHF | TGCGCCAGCAGCGTGGACGGGAGCAATCAGCCCCAGCATTTT
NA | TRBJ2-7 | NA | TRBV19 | CASSLSQSSYEQYF | TGTGCCAGTAGTTTATCCCAGAGCTCCTACGAGCAGTACTTC
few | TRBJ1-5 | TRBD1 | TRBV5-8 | CASSLFLGDGTASNQPQHF | TGTGCCAGCAGCTTGTTTTTGGGTGACGGGACAGCTAGCAATCAGCCCCAGCATTTT
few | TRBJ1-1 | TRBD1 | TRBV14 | CASSRGTGKMNTEAFF | TGTGCCAGCAGCCGAGGGACAGGGAAAATGAACACTGAAGCTTTCTTT
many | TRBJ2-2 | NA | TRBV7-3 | CASSLKDTGELFF | TGTGCCAGCAGCTTAAAGGACACCGGGGAGCTGTTTTTT
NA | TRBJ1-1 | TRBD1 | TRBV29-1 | CSVWDRGGTEAFF | TGCAGCGTCTGGGACAGGGGGGGCACTGAAGCTTTCTTT
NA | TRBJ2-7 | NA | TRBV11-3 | CASSKGGSNYEQYF | TGTGCCAGCAGCAAGGGGGGGAGCAACTACGAGCAGTACTTC
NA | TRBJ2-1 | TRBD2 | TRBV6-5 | CASSRGGAGEVEQFF | TGTGCCAGCAGCCGGGGAGGGGCGGGAGAGGTTGAGCAGTTCTTC
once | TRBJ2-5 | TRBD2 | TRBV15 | CATSKLAGGETQYF | TGTGCCACCAGCAAACTAGCGGGAGGAGAGACCCAGTACTTC
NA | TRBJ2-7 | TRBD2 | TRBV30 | CAWSVRLAGQLSYEQYF | TGTGCCTGGAGTGTACGGCTAGCGGGTCAACTCTCCTACGAGCAGTACTTC
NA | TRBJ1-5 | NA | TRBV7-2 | CASSPRGGQPQHF | TGTGCCAGCAGCCCCCGAGGTGGTCAGCCCCAGCATTTT
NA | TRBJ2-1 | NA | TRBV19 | CASSIGGSRYNEQFF | TGTGCCAGTAGTATAGGGGGGAGCAGATACAATGAGCAGTTCTTC
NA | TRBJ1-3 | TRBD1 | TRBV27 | CASSRQGAMAGNTIYF | TGTGCCAGCAGCAGACAGGGGGCGATGGCTGGAAACACCATATATTTT
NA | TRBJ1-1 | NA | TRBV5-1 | CASSPMDGSMNTEAFF | TGCGCCAGCAGCCCTATGGACGGATCGATGAACACTGAAGCTTTCTTT
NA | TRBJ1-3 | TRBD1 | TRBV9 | CASSPRGAGGNTIYF | TGTGCCAGCTCCCCCAGGGGGGCTGGCGGAAACACCATATATTTT
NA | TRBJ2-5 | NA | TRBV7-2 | CASSLPGGRETQYF | TGTGCCAGCAGCTTACCCGGGGGGCGGGAGACCCAGTACTTC
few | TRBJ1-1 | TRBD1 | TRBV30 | CAWSPTGVGGAFF | TGTGCCTGGAGTCCGACAGGGGTAGGCGGAGCTTTCTTT
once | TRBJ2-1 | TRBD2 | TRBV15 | CATSRDLGLAGEGQFF | TGTGCCACCAGCAGAGATCTAGGACTAGCGGGAGAAGGGCAGTTCTTC
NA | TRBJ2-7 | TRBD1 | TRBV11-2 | CASSSYRGQGYEQYF | TGTGCCAGCAGCTCATACCGGGGACAGGGGTACGAGCAGTACTTC
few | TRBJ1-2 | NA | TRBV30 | CAWGAVANYGYTF | TGTGCCTGGGGGGCAGTCGCTAACTATGGCTACACCTTC